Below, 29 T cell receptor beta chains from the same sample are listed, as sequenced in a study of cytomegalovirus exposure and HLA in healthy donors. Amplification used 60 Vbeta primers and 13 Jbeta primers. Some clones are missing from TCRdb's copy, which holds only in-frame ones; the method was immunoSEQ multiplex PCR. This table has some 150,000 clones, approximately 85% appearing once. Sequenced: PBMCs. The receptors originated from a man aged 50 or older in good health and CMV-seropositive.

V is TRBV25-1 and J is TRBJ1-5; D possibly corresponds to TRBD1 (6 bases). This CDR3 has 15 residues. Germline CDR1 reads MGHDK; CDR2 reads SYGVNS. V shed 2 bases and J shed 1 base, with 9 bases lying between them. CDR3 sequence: CASSEAGESNQPQHF. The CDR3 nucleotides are TGTGCCAGCAGTGAAGCAGGGGAAAGCAATCAGCCCCAGCATTTT.

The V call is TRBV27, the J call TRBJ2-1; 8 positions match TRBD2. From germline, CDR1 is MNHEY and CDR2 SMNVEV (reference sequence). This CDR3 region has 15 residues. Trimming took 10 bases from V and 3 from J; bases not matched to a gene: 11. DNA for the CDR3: TGTGCCACGCACCCGGGACTAGTTAACTACAATGAGCAGTTCTTC. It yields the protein CATHPGLVNYNEQFF.

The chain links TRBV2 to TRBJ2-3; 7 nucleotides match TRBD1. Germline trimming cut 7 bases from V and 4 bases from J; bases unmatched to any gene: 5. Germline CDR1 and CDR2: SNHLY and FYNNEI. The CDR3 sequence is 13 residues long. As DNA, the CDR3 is TGTGCCAGCAACCATCAGGGGGCAGATACGCAGTATTTT. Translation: CASNHQGADTQYF.

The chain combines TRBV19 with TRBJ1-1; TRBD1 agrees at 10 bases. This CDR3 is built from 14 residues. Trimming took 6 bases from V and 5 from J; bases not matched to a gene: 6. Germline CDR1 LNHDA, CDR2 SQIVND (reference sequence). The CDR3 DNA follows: TGTGCCAGTAGCGACAGGGGGCGTGGGACTGAAGCTTTCTTT. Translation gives CASSDRGRGTEAFF.

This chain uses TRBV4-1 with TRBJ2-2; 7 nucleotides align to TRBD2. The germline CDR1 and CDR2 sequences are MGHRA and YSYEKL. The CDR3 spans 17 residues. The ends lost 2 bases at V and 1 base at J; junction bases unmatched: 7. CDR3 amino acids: CASSQPRASGNTGELFF. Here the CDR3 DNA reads TGCGCCAGCAGCCAACCTCGGGCTAGCGGGAACACCGGGGAGCTGTTTTTT.

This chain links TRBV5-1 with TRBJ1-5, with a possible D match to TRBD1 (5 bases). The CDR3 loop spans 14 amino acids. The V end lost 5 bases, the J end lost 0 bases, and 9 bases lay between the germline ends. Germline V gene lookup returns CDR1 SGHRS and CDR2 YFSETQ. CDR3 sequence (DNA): TGCGCCAGCAGTATAGGGGATAGCAATCAGCCCCAGCATTTT. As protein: CASSIGDSNQPQHF.

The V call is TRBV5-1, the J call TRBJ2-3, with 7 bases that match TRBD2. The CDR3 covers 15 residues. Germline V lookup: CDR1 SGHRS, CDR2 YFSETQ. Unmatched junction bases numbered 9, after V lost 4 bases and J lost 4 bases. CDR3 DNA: TGCGCCAGCAGCCTCAGTGGGCGGGAGCCAGATACGCAGTATTTT. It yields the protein CASSLSGREPDTQYF.

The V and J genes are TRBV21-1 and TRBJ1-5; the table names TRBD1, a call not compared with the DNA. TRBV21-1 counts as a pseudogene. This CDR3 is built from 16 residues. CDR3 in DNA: TGTGCCAGCAGCAAAGGGGGGACAGGGTTCCGCCAGCCCCAGCATTTT. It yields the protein CASSKGGTGFRQPQHF.

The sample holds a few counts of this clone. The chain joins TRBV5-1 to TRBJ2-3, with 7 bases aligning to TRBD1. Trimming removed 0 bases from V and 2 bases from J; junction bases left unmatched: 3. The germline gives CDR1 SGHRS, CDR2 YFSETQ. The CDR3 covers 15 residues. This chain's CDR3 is CASSLGQGVTDTQYF. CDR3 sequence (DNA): TGCGCCAGCAGCTTGGGACAGGGAGTCACAGATACGCAGTATTTT.

The CDR3 DNA follows: TGTGCCAGCAGGAGGATGTATGATTCACCCCTCCACTTT. It yields the protein CASRRMYDSPLHF. The gene calls are TRBV27 and TRBJ1-6; D call uncertain. The CDR3 consists of 13 residues. The germline CDR1 and CDR2 sequences are MNHEY and SMNVEV (reference sequence). V dropped 6 bases and J dropped 8 bases, with 11 bases sitting between them.

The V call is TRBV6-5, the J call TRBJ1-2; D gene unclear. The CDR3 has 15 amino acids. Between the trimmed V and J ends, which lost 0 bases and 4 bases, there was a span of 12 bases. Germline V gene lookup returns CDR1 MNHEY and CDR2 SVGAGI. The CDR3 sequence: CASSYSVGVGYGYTF. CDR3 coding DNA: TGTGCCAGCAGTTACTCAGTCGGGGTTGGCTATGGCTACACCTTC.

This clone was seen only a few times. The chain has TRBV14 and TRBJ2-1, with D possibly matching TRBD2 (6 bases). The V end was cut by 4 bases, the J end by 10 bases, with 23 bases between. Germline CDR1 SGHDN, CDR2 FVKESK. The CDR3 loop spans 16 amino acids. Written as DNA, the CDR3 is TGTGCCAGCAGCCCATATAGCGGCACGCGTTTGAGAGAGCAGTTCTTC. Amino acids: CASSPYSGTRLREQFF.

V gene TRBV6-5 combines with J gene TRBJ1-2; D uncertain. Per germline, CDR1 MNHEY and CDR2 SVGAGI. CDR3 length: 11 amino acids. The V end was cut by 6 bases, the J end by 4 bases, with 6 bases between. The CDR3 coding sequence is TGTGCCAGCAGGCGAGCCTATGGCTACACCTTC. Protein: CASRRAYGYTF.

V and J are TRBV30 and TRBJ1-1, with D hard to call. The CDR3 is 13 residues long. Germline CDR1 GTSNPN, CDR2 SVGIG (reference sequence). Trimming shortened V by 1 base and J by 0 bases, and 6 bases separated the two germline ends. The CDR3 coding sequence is TGTGCCTGGAGTGCAGGCATGAACACTGAAGCTTTCTTT. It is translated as CAWSAGMNTEAFF. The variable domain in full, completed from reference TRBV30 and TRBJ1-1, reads SQTIHQWPATLVQPVGSPLSLECTVEGTSNPNLYWYRQAAGRGLQLLFYSVGIGQISSEVPQNLSASRPQDRQFILSSKKLLLSDSGFYLCAWSAGMNTEAFFGQGTRLTVV.

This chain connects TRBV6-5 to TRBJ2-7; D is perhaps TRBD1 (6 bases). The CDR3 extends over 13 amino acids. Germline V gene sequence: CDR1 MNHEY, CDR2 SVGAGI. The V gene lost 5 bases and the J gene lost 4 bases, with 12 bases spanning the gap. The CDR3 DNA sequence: TGTGCCAGCAGTAAAGAGGGGACATACGAGCAGTACTTC. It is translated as CASSKEGTYEQYF.

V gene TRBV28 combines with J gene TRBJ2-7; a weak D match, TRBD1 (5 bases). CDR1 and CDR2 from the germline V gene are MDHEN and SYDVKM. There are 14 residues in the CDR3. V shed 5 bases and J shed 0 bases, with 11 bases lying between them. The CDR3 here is CASSIDSSSYEQYF. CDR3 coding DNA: TGTGCCAGCAGTATAGACAGTTCCTCCTACGAGCAGTACTTC.

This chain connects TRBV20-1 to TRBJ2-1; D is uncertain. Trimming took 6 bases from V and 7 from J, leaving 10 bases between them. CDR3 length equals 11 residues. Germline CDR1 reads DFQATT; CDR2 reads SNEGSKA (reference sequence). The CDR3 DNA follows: TGCAGTGCCCTACTAACTAATGAGCAGTTCTTC. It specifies CSALLTNEQFF.

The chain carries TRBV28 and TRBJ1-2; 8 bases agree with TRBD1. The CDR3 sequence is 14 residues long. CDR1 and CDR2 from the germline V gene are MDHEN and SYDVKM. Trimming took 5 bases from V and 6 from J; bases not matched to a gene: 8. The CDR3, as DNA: TGTGCCAGCAGTCGGACAGGGTGGACCCATGGCTACACCTTC. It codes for CASSRTGWTHGYTF.

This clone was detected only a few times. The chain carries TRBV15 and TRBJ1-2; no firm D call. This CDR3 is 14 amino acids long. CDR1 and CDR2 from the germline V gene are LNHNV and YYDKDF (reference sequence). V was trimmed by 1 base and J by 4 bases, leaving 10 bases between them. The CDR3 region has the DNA TGTGCCACCAGCAGAGTTGGAGCAGCCTATGGCTACACCTTC. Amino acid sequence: CATSRVGAAYGYTF.

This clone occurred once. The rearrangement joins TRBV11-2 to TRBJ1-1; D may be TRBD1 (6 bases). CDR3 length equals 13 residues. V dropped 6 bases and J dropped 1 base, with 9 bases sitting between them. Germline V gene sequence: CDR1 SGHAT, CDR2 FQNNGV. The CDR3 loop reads CASRKQGNTEAFF. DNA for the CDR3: TGTGCCAGCAGAAAACAGGGGAACACTGAAGCTTTCTTT.

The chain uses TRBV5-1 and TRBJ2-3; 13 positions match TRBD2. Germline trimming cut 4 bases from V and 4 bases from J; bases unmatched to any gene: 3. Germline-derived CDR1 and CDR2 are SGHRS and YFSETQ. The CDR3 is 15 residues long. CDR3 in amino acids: CASSLTSGRADTQYF. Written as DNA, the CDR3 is TGCGCCAGCAGCCTCACTAGCGGGAGGGCAGATACGCAGTATTTT. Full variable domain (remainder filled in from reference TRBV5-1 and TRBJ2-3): KAGVTQTPRYLIKTRGQQVTLSCSPISGHRSVSWYQQTPGQGLQFLFEYFSETQRNKGNFPGRFSGRQFSNSRSEMNVSTLELGDSALYLCASSLTSGRADTQYFGPGTRLTVL.

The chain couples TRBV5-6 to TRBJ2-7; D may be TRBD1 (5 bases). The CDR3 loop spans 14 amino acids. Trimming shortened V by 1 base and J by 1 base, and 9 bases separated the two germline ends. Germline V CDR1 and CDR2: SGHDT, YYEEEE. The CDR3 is CASSLRGISYEQYF. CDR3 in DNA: TGTGCCAGCAGCTTGAGGGGTATTTCCTACGAGCAGTACTTC. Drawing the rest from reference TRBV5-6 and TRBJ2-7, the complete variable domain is DAGVTQSPTHLIKTRGQQVTLRCSPKSGHDTVSWYQQALGQGPQFIFQYYEEEERQRGNFPDRFSGHQFPNYSSELNVNALLLGDSALYLCASSLRGISYEQYFGPGTRLTVT.

This CDR3 is CASSLRGGTYNEQFF. The DNA of the CDR3 is TGCGCCAGCAGCTTGAGAGGCGGAACCTACAATGAGCAGTTCTTC. J is TRBJ2-1 and V is TRBV5-1; no definite D call. The germline CDR1 and CDR2 sequences are SGHRS and YFSETQ. V lost 1 base to trimming and J lost 2 bases, with 10 bases between them. The CDR3 runs to 15 residues. Full variable domain (rest looked up from reference TRBV5-1 and TRBJ2-1): KAGVTQTPRYLIKTRGQQVTLSCSPISGHRSVSWYQQTPGQGLQFLFEYFSETQRNKGNFPGRFSGRQFSNSRSEMNVSTLELGDSALYLCASSLRGGTYNEQFFGPGTRLTVL.

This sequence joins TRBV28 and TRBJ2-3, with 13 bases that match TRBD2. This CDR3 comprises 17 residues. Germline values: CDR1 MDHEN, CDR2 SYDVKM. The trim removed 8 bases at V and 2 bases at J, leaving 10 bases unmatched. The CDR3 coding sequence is TGTGCCAGCCGGCGACTAGCGGGGGGACCCCTCACAGATACGCAGTATTTT. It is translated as CASRRLAGGPLTDTQYF.

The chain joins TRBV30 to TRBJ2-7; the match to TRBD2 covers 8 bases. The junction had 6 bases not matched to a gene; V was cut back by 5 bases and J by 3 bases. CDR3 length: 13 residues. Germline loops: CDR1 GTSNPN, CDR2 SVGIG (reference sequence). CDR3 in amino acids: CAWESGSGYEQYF. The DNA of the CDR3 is TGTGCCTGGGAAAGCGGGAGTGGCTACGAGCAGTACTTC.

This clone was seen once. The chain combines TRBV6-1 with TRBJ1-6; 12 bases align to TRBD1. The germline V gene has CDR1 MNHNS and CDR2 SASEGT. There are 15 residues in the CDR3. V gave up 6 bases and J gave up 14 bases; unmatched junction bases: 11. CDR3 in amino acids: CASRVTGTGGTSLHF. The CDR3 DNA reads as TGTGCCAGCAGGGTAACCGGGACAGGGGGCACATCCCTCCACTTT.

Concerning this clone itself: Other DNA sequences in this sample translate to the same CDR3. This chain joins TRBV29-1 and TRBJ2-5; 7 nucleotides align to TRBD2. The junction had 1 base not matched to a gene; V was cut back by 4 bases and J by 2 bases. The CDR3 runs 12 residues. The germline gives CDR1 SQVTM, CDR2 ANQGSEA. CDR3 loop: CSVVGLQETQYF. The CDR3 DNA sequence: TGCAGCGTTGTGGGACTACAAGAGACCCAGTACTTC.

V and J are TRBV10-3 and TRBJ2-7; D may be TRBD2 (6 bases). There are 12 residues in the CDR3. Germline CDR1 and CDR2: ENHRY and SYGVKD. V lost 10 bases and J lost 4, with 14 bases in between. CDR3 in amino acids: CASIKGRYEQYF. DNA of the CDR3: TGTGCCAGCATCAAGGGGAGGTACGAGCAGTACTTC.

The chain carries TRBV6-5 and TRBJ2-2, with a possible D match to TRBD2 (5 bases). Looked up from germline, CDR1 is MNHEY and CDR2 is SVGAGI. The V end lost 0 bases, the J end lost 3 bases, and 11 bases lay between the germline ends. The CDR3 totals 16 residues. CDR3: CASSYSREVYTGELFF. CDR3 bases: TGTGCCAGCAGTTACTCGAGGGAAGTTTACACCGGGGAGCTGTTTTTT.